These 29 T cell receptor beta chains were all obtained from the same sample, sequenced in a study of T-cell memory formation after mild COVID-19. Each CDR3 protein gets one entry after TCRdb re-called the 5' RACE reads with MiXCR. The data show almost 550,000 distinct CDR3 sequences, roughly 21% seen once. The sequencing input was PBMCs or a T cell subset sorted from them (not recorded which). All receptors derive from an adult woman who had mild COVID-19 (a few samples of this study predate the infection). Cell type and time point are not known.

The chain has TRBV6-1 and TRBJ2-1; possible D gene TRBD2, 6 bases. Trimming pared 6 bases from V and 4 bases from J, leaving 16 bases between. CDR1 and CDR2 from the germline V gene are MNHNS and SASEGT. The CDR3 runs 15 residues. The CDR3 sequence: CASRSGGVPYNEQFF. The DNA for the CDR3 is TGTGCCAGCAGGTCGGGCGGGGTCCCTTACAATGAGCAGTTCTTC.

This clonotype was counted a few times. The chain uses TRBV11-2 and TRBJ2-3; D is uncertain. In germline, CDR1 is SGHAT, CDR2 FQNNGV. The V end lost 1 base, the J end lost 7 bases, and 21 bases lay between the germline ends. This CDR3 comprises 17 residues. CDR3 nucleotides: TGTGCCAGCAGCTTAGTGAGGTTAGCTGGGTATCAGAATACGCAGTATTTT. Its protein is CASSLVRLAGYQNTQYF.

V is TRBV5-1 and J is TRBJ1-1; TRBD1 matches at 7 bases. This CDR3 is 13 amino acids long. Losses at the gene ends were 4 bases for V and 5 bases for J; bases not matched to a gene: 5. Germline loops: CDR1 SGHRS, CDR2 YFSETQ. In nucleotides, the CDR3 is TGCGCCAGCAGCGTGGTACAGGGGACTGAAGCTTTCTTT. Its protein is CASSVVQGTEAFF.

The V call is TRBV7-9, the J call TRBJ2-1; D possibly corresponds to TRBD2 (5 bases). The V end lost 5 bases, the J end lost 7 bases, and 21 bases lay between the germline ends. This CDR3 is 16 amino acids long. Germline assignment: CDR1 SEHNR and CDR2 FQNEAQ (reference sequence). The CDR3 loop reads CASSLLSGRRLNEQFF. CDR3 DNA sequence: TGTGCCAGCAGCCTGTTGAGTGGGAGACGATTGAATGAGCAGTTCTTC.

The gene calls are TRBV7-9 and TRBJ1-1, with D perhaps TRBD1 (5 bases). This CDR3 has 14 amino acids. Trimming left V 5 bases short and J 7 bases short, with 17 bases between. Germline CDR1 is SEHNR and CDR2 is FQNEAQ (reference sequence). The CDR3 sequence: CASSAGIASLEAFF. DNA for the CDR3: TGTGCCAGCAGCGCAGGGATAGCGAGTCTTGAAGCTTTCTTT. Full variable domain (outside the CDR3, taken from reference TRBV7-9 and TRBJ1-1): DTGVSQNPRHKITKRGQNVTFRCDPISEHNRLYWYRQTLGQGPEFLTYFQNEAQLEKSRLLSDRFSAERPKGSFSTLEIQRTEQGDSAMYLCASSAGIASLEAFFGQGTRLTVV.

This sequence joins TRBV7-2 and TRBJ2-4; 11 positions agree with TRBD2. From germline, CDR1 is SGHTA and CDR2 FQGNSA. V was pared by 5 bases and J by 6 bases, with 9 bases of the junction left unmatched. This CDR3 has 16 residues. This CDR3 reads CASSPGLAVARNIQYF. CDR3 bases: TGTGCCAGCAGCCCGGGACTAGCGGTAGCCCGAAACATTCAGTACTTC.

The chain combines TRBV6-1 with TRBJ2-2; 8 nucleotides agree with TRBD1. From germline, CDR1 is MNHNS and CDR2 SASEGT. This CDR3 has 14 residues. Unmatched junction bases numbered 3, after V lost 8 bases and J lost 1 base. CDR3 sequence reads: CASDRGGNTGELFF. The CDR3 DNA reads TGTGCCAGCGACAGGGGCGGGAACACCGGGGAGCTGTTTTTT.

The chain recombines TRBV24-1 with TRBJ2-1; TRBD2 matches at 11 bases. Germline assignment: CDR1 KGHDR and CDR2 SFDVKD. V gave up 5 bases and J gave up 10 bases; unmatched junction bases: 18. This CDR3 is built from 18 residues. The DNA for the CDR3 is TGTGCCACCAGTGCCCTAGGAGCACTAGCGGGAGAATCCCGGGAGCAGTTCTTC. Amino acid sequence: CATSALGALAGESREQFF.

This clonotype was observed a few times. The V call is TRBV7-2, the J call TRBJ2-3; 9 positions match TRBD1. With V trimmed by 4 bases and J by 4 bases, 6 bases remained unmatched. There are 15 residues in the CDR3. Germline V lookup: CDR1 SGHTA, CDR2 FQGNSA. The CDR3 DNA follows: TGTGCCAGCAGCTCCGGGACAGGGCCCCCAGATACGCAGTATTTT. This sequence encodes CASSSGTGPPDTQYF.

This clonotype was observed a few times. The chain couples TRBV18 to TRBJ2-7, with 14 bases lining up with TRBD2. Germline lookup yields CDR1 KGHSH and CDR2 LQKENI. This CDR3 is built from 15 residues. Losses at the gene ends were 3 bases for V and 6 bases for J; bases not matched to a gene: 4. The CDR3 DNA sequence: TGTGCCAGCTCACCGACCGGGACTAGCGGGGGCGAGCAGTACTTC. This translates into CASSPTGTSGGEQYF.

V usage is TRBV20-1 and J usage is TRBJ2-2, with 7 bases lining up with TRBD2. Unmatched junction bases numbered 7, after V lost 4 bases and J lost 2 bases. The CDR3 spans 15 residues. Germline lookup yields CDR1 DFQATT and CDR2 SNEGSKA (reference sequence). The DNA of the CDR3 is TGCAGTGCTAAGAAGGCTAGCGGCAACACCGGGGAGCTGTTTTTT. Amino acids: CSAKKASGNTGELFF.

V is TRBV19 and J is TRBJ2-5; no clear D gene. Germline lookup yields CDR1 LNHDA and CDR2 SQIVND (reference sequence). V dropped 11 bases and J dropped 5 bases, with 15 bases sitting between them. The CDR3 runs to 12 residues. The CDR3 sequence: CAGSEPGETQYF. As DNA, the CDR3 is TGTGCCGGTTCGGAACCCGGGGAGACCCAGTACTTC.

This clonotype has just a few counts. The V call is TRBV11-1, the J call TRBJ2-2; possible D gene TRBD2, 5 bases. Deletions cut 5 bases from V and 4 bases from J, with 14 bases between. CDR3 size: 15 residues. Germline values: CDR1 SGHAT, CDR2 FQDESV (reference sequence). DNA of the CDR3: TGTGCCAGCAGCGGTCGAGGCGGGCCCACCGGGGAGCTGTTTTTT. This sequence encodes CASSGRGGPTGELFF.

The CDR3: CAISDDARKGTGVSGYTF. The CDR3 DNA sequence: TGTGCCATCAGTGATGATGCGAGAAAGGGGACAGGGGTTTCGGGCTACACCTTC. The J gene is TRBJ1-2, the V gene TRBV10-3; 10 nucleotides line up with TRBD1. Per the germline V gene, CDR1 is ENHRY and CDR2 is SYGVKD. The CDR3 is made up of 18 amino acids. Germline trimming cut 3 bases from V and 8 bases from J; bases unmatched to any gene: 18.

V gene TRBV15 combines with J gene TRBJ1-4; TRBD1 might be the D (6 bases). V lost 5 bases to trimming and J lost 8 bases, with 18 bases between them. The CDR3 sequence is 15 residues long. CDR1 is LNHNV and CDR2 is YYDKDF in the germline V gene (reference sequence). This CDR3 is CATSGGGGLGEKLFF. CDR3 nucleotide sequence: TGTGCCACCAGCGGCGGAGGGGGATTAGGAGAAAAACTGTTTTTT.

This clonotype was seen a handful of times. J is TRBJ2-2 and V is TRBV5-1; D unclear. The germline CDR1 and CDR2 sequences are SGHRS and YFSETQ. The V gene lost 2 bases and the J gene lost 0 bases, with 8 bases spanning the gap. The CDR3 loop spans 15 amino acids. CDR3 protein: CASSFLDANTGELFF. CDR3 nucleotide sequence: TGCGCCAGCAGCTTTTTAGACGCGAACACCGGGGAGCTGTTTTTT.

This clonotype was observed a handful of times. This chain links TRBV9 with TRBJ2-3; 11 positions agree with TRBD2. In germline, CDR1 is SGDLS, CDR2 YYNGEE. The CDR3 loop spans 13 amino acids. The V segment lost 3 bases and the J segment 10 bases; nucleotides outside the gene matches: 4. CDR3 nucleotide sequence: TGTGCCAGCAGCGGGACTAGCGGGTTTCCGCAGTATTTT. It specifies CASSGTSGFPQYF.

This clonotype was seen a few times. The rearrangement joins TRBV9 to TRBJ2-1, with 11 bases matching TRBD2. The junction had 5 bases not matched to a gene; V was cut back by 2 bases and J by 7 bases. Germline loops: CDR1 SGDLS, CDR2 YYNGEE. This CDR3 is 15 amino acids long. The DNA for the CDR3 is TGTGCCAGCAGCGTTCTAGCGGGGGGTTTTAATGAGCAGTTCTTC. Protein: CASSVLAGGFNEQFF. The full variable domain, in which reference TRBV9 and TRBJ2-1 provide the parts outside the CDR3, is DSGVTQTPKHLITATGQRVTLRCSPRSGDLSVYWYQQSLDQGLQFLIQYYNGEERAKGNILERFSAQQFPDLHSELNLSSLELGDSALYFCASSVLAGGFNEQFFGPGTRLTVL.

V and J are TRBV7-6 and TRBJ1-3, with TRBD1 as a possible D gene (5 bases). V was pared by 5 bases and J by 6 bases, with 14 bases between. Germline V CDR1 and CDR2: SGHVS, FNYEAQ. This CDR3 is 14 amino acids long. The CDR3 loop is CASSRRGDLNTIYF. CDR3 nucleotides: TGTGCCAGCAGCCGCCGAGGGGATTTAAACACCATATATTTT. The complete variable domain, with remaining parts taken from reference TRBV7-6 and TRBJ1-3, reads GAGVSQSPRYKVTKRGQDVALRCDPISGHVSLYWYRQALGQGPEFLTYFNYEAQQDKSGLPNDRFSAERPEGSISTLTIQRTEQRDSAMYRCASSRRGDLNTIYFGEGSWLTVV.

This clonotype showed up just a few times. This chain links TRBV30 with TRBJ2-1; 14 bases map to TRBD2. Germline CDR1 reads GTSNPN; CDR2 reads SVGIG (reference sequence). Germline trimming cut 5 bases from V and 0 bases from J; bases unmatched to any gene: 6. This CDR3 contains 17 residues. The CDR3 reads CAWETSGRASSYNEQFF. In DNA form, the CDR3 reads TGTGCCTGGGAGACTAGCGGGAGGGCAAGCTCCTACAATGAGCAGTTCTTC.

This clonotype was seen ten or more times. At one end, the junction sequence differs from germline, possibly due to a read error. The rearrangement links TRBV5-1 to TRBJ1-2; D might be TRBD1 (5 bases). The CDR3 runs to 14 residues. The germline V gene has CDR1 SGHRS and CDR2 YFSETQ. CDR3 residues: CASSLEGALYGYTF. CDR3 DNA sequence: TGTGCCAGCAGCTTAGAAGGGGCCCTCTATGGCTACACCTTC.

The V call is TRBV5-1, the J call TRBJ1-4, with D perhaps TRBD1 (6 bases). The CDR3 is 15 amino acids. Trimming took 4 bases from V and 0 from J, leaving 10 bases between them. CDR1 is SGHRS, CDR2 YFSETQ, per germline. CDR3 loop: CASSVDSATNEKLFF. For the CDR3, the DNA is TGCGCCAGCAGCGTGGACAGTGCAACTAATGAAAAACTGTTTTTT.

This clonotype was found a few times. The V gene is TRBV20-1, the J gene TRBJ2-1; D perhaps matches TRBD1 (7 bases). Per the germline V gene, CDR1 is DFQATT and CDR2 is SNEGSKA (reference sequence). Between the trimmed V and J ends, which lost 1 base and 0 bases, there was a span of 13 bases. CDR3 length equals 16 residues. The CDR3 reads CSARAWQGGSYNEQFF. The CDR3 nucleotides read TGCAGTGCTAGAGCGTGGCAGGGGGGCTCCTACAATGAGCAGTTCTTC.

The chain recombines TRBV29-1 with TRBJ1-1; D is ambiguous. The germline gives CDR1 SQVTM, CDR2 ANQGSEA. V was shortened by 4 bases and J by 11 bases, with 14 bases between the two germline ends. The CDR3 totals 11 residues. This chain's CDR3 is CSVGSSGFAFF. In DNA, the CDR3 is TGCAGCGTTGGAAGTAGCGGGTTTGCTTTCTTT. Using reference TRBV29-1 and TRBJ1-1 for the parts outside the CDR3, the full variable domain is SAVISQKPSRDICQRGTSLTIQCQVDSQVTMMFWYRQQPGQSLTLIATANQGSEATYESGFVIDKFPISRPNLTFSTLTVSNMSPEDSSIYLCSVGSSGFAFFGQGTRLTVV.

This chain uses TRBV5-1 with TRBJ1-3; D not certain. Germline V CDR1 and CDR2: SGHRS, YFSETQ. The CDR3 contains 14 residues. V was trimmed by 5 bases and J by 0 bases, leaving 9 bases between them. The CDR3 here is CASRDPSSGNTIYF. Written as DNA, the CDR3 is TGCGCCAGCAGGGACCCTTCCTCTGGAAACACCATATATTTT.

This clonotype has just a few counts. The V and J genes are TRBV29-1 and TRBJ2-7; D might be TRBD1 (6 bases). Trimming removed 7 bases at V and 4 bases at J, with 14 bases between. The CDR3 sequence is 12 residues long. Germline loops: CDR1 SQVTM, CDR2 ANQGSEA. The DNA for the CDR3 is TGCAGCGCTGGGGGCGGAGAATACGAGCAGTACTTC. Amino acids: CSAGGGEYEQYF.

This clonotype was seen a few times. This rearrangement joins TRBV29-1 to TRBJ1-1; 7 nucleotides line up with TRBD1. The V gene end was trimmed by 7 bases and the J gene end by 2 bases; junction bases not matched to a gene: 7. Germline V gives CDR1 SQVTM, CDR2 ANQGSEA. This CDR3 has 13 residues. Written as DNA, the CDR3 is TGCAGCGGACGGGGACAGACCAACACTGAAGCTTTCTTT. As protein: CSGRGQTNTEAFF.

There are many counts of this clonotype. The V call is TRBV27, the J call TRBJ2-4; D unresolved. Trimming left V 4 bases short and J 0 bases short, with 10 bases between. The CDR3 spans 15 residues. Per germline, CDR1 MNHEY and CDR2 SMNVEV (reference sequence). The CDR3 sequence is CASSSMTVAKNIQYF. CDR3 in DNA: TGTGCCAGCAGTTCCATGACCGTAGCCAAAAACATTCAGTACTTC.

The chain recombines TRBV20-1 with TRBJ2-2, with TRBD2 as a possible D gene (5 bases). V dropped 4 bases and J dropped 4 bases, with 10 bases sitting between them. This CDR3 is built from 13 residues. Germline V CDR1 and CDR2: DFQATT, SNEGSKA (reference sequence). The CDR3 sequence is CSAKAESTGELFF. In DNA form, the CDR3 reads TGCAGTGCTAAAGCGGAGAGCACCGGGGAGCTGTTTTTT.